Each of the 23 T cell receptor beta chains below was sequenced from the same sample in a study of lymphopenia after photon versus proton radiotherapy. Sequencing was performed with immunoSEQ multiplex PCR; in TCRdb, only in-frame clones are kept and a portion is missing. The table records roughly 36,000 clones, approximately 87% of them present only once. The material was peripheral blood, obtained from a patient treated with photon-based radiotherapy. Every receptor here comes from a woman in her fifties or sixties with pancreatic cancer.

The chain links TRBV30 to TRBJ1-1; perhaps TRBD1 as D (6 bases). Per the germline V gene, CDR1 is GTSNPN and CDR2 is SVGIG (reference sequence). This CDR3 is 14 amino acids long. V lost 4 bases, J lost 5 bases, and 17 bases lay in between. In nucleotides, the CDR3 is TGTGCCTGGACCCCCGGGGGGGCCCAAACTGAAGCTTTCTTT. It yields the protein CAWTPGGAQTEAFF.

This chain links TRBV28 with TRBJ2-7; tentative D call: TRBD2 (5 bases). The CDR3 sequence is 14 residues long. V was clipped by 3 bases and J by 4 bases, with 13 bases between them. Germline CDR1 is MDHEN and CDR2 is SYDVKM. The CDR3, as DNA: TGTGCCAGCAGTTTCGAAGGACGCGGGTACGAGCAGTACTTC. It is translated as CASSFEGRGYEQYF.

V usage is TRBV29-1 and J usage is TRBJ2-2; no clear D. Germline CDR1 reads SQVTM; CDR2 reads ANQGSEA. CDR3 length: 11 residues. The germline V and J ends were trimmed by 4 bases and 7 bases, with 7 bases remaining between them. This chain's CDR3 is CSVAGSGELFF. The CDR3 region has the DNA TGCAGCGTTGCAGGTAGCGGGGAGCTGTTTTTT.

The V gene is TRBV7-2, the J gene TRBJ2-1, with D tentatively TRBD1 (5 bases). V was pared by 4 bases and J by 0 bases, with 10 bases between. The germline V gene encodes CDR1 SGHTA and CDR2 FQGNSA. This CDR3 is 15 amino acids long. CDR3 nucleotide sequence: TGTGCCAGCAGCTCCTACAGGAGCTCCTACAATGAGCAGTTCTTC. Its protein product is CASSSYRSSYNEQFF.

The V and J genes are TRBV7-3 and TRBJ1-4; possible D gene TRBD1, 6 bases. Trimming pared 0 bases from V and 6 bases from J, leaving 11 bases between. The CDR3 is 15 amino acids. Germline V CDR1 and CDR2: SGHTA, FQGTGA. The CDR3 region has the DNA TGTGCCAGCAGCTTAACCGGACAGCCTGATGAAAAACTGTTTTTT. Protein product: CASSLTGQPDEKLFF. The full variable domain, in which reference TRBV7-3 and TRBJ1-4 provide the parts outside the CDR3, is GAGVSQTPSNKVTEKGKYVELRCDPISGHTALYWYRQSLGQGPEFLIYFQGTGAADDSGLPNDRFFAVRPEGSVSTLKIQRTERGDSAVYLCASSLTGQPDEKLFFGSGTQLSVL.

CDR3 in amino acids: CASSVGSSEATDTQYF. The CDR3, as DNA: TGTGCCAGCAGCGTAGGGTCTAGCGAGGCCACAGATACGCAGTATTTT. The chain is built from TRBV9 and TRBJ2-3, with a tentative D call TRBD2 (6 bases). The germline V and J ends were trimmed by 0 bases and 2 bases, with 13 bases remaining between them. This CDR3 region has 16 residues. Germline loops: CDR1 SGDLS, CDR2 YYNGEE.

The rearrangement uses TRBV5-5 and TRBJ2-7; the D gene is possibly TRBD2 (5 bases). V was cut by 0 bases and J by 6 bases, with 7 bases left in between. Germline assignment: CDR1 SGHKS and CDR2 YYEKEE (reference sequence). The CDR3 has 12 amino acids. For the CDR3, the DNA is TGTGCCAGCAGCTTGGGCGGGTCCGAGCAGTACTTC. It specifies CASSLGGSEQYF.

This chain uses TRBV9 with TRBJ1-1; no definite D call. V gave up 0 bases and J gave up 4 bases, with 10 bases separating them. The CDR3 runs 14 residues. CDR1 is SGDLS, CDR2 YYNGEE, per germline. The CDR3 here is CASSVVSGITEAFF. CDR3 coding DNA: TGTGCCAGCAGCGTAGTGAGTGGCATCACTGAAGCTTTCTTT.

The V call is TRBV4-3, the J call TRBJ2-1, with TRBD2 identical over 11 bases. CDR3 size: 15 residues. V trimming: 6 bases; J trimming: 4 bases; junction bases outside the gene matches: 5. The germline CDR1 and CDR2 sequences are LGHNA and YSLEER. The CDR3: CASREGTSGYNEQFF. Written as DNA, the CDR3 is TGCGCCAGCAGGGAAGGGACTAGCGGTTACAATGAGCAGTTCTTC.

V gene TRBV27 combines with J gene TRBJ2-3; 15 bases are shared with TRBD2. This CDR3 contains 19 residues. Germline V lookup: CDR1 MNHEY, CDR2 SMNVEV (reference sequence). Trimming at V came to 4 bases and at J to 1 base, leaving 9 bases not matched to a gene. Written as DNA, the CDR3 is TGTGCCAGCAGTTCGCGGACTAGCGGGAGGGTGGGGGGCACAGATACGCAGTATTTT. Its protein is CASSSRTSGRVGGTDTQYF.

The chain has TRBV18 and TRBJ2-7; D is possibly TRBD1 (6 bases). This CDR3 has 14 residues. Germline assignment: CDR1 KGHSH and CDR2 LQKENI. Deletions cut 0 bases from V and 3 bases from J, with 9 bases between. CDR3 in DNA: TGTGCCAGCTCACCACCGACAGGAGACTACGAGCAGTACTTC. Translating gives CASSPPTGDYEQYF.

The CDR3 loop reads CASSQEWGETQYF. CDR3 in DNA: TGTGCCAGCAGCCAAGAATGGGGAGAGACCCAGTACTTC. The J gene is TRBJ2-5, the V gene TRBV14; D is uncertain. Trimming took 0 bases from V and 4 from J, leaving 6 bases between them. The CDR3 consists of 13 residues. Germline-derived CDR1 and CDR2 are SGHDN and FVKESK.

This clone appeared a single time. This chain joins TRBV7-8 and TRBJ1-5, with D unresolved. The ends were cut back, 1 base at V and 0 bases at J, with 7 bases in the middle. The CDR3 is made up of 15 amino acids. Germline V lookup: CDR1 SGHVS, CDR2 FQNEAQ. DNA for the CDR3: TGTGCCAGCAGCTTAGTCACAAATAGCAATCAGCCCCAGCATTTT. Encoded protein: CASSLVTNSNQPQHF.

The chain recombines TRBV11-1 with TRBJ2-1; D perhaps matches TRBD1 (6 bases). V was clipped by 3 bases and J by 2 bases, with 11 bases between them. Germline V gene lookup returns CDR1 SGHAT and CDR2 FQDESV (reference sequence). The CDR3 covers 15 residues. This chain's CDR3 is CASSFDRYPYNEQFF. CDR3 nucleotide sequence: TGTGCCAGCAGCTTCGACAGGTATCCCTACAATGAGCAGTTCTTC.

The chain uses TRBV5-4 and TRBJ1-2; unclear D gene. The CDR3 runs to 14 residues. Germline assignment: CDR1 SGHNT and CDR2 YYREEE (reference sequence). Between the trimmed V and J ends, which lost 1 base and 5 bases, there was a span of 12 bases. CDR3 DNA: TGTGCCAGCAGCTTGTCAAGCGAGGAGTATGGCTACACCTTC. Protein product: CASSLSSEEYGYTF.

The chain carries TRBV27 and TRBJ2-5; the match to TRBD1 covers 7 bases. This CDR3 region has 14 residues. V was clipped by 5 bases and J by 5 bases; unmatched bases: 8. Germline lookup yields CDR1 MNHEY and CDR2 SMNVEV (reference sequence). The CDR3 DNA follows: TGTGCCAGCAGTGACTGGGACAGTTTGGAGACCCAGTACTTC. It is translated as CASSDWDSLETQYF.

The chain joins TRBV9 to TRBJ2-5, with 11 bases lining up with TRBD2. J was trimmed by 4 bases and V by 3 bases; bases with no gene match: 5. From germline, CDR1 is SGDLS and CDR2 YYNGEE. The CDR3 is 15 amino acids. The CDR3 loop reads CASSDNSGRGETQYF. Written as DNA, the CDR3 is TGTGCCAGCAGCGATAATAGCGGGAGGGGAGAGACCCAGTACTTC. Full variable domain (missing parts from reference TRBV9 and TRBJ2-5): DSGVTQTPKHLITATGQRVTLRCSPRSGDLSVYWYQQSLDQGLQFLIQYYNGEERAKGNILERFSAQQFPDLHSELNLSSLELGDSALYFCASSDNSGRGETQYFGPGTRLLVL.

The genes are TRBV16 and TRBJ2-6; 8 nucleotides match TRBD1. The V and J ends lost 5 bases and 0 bases, in that order; junction bases with no gene match: 6. This CDR3 region has 17 residues. Per germline, CDR1 KGHSY and CDR2 FQNENV. The CDR3 DNA reads TGTGCCAGCAGCTTCGGACAGGGAGTCTCTGGGGCCAACGTCCTGACTTTC. It is translated as CASSFGQGVSGANVLTF.

The rearrangement uses TRBV19 and TRBJ2-1; 8 bases map to TRBD2. Germline CDR1 reads LNHDA; CDR2 reads SQIVND (reference sequence). V gave up 6 bases and J gave up 7 bases; unmatched junction bases: 5. This CDR3 region has 13 residues. The CDR3 sequence is CASSFSGINEQFF. The CDR3 DNA sequence: TGTGCCAGTAGCTTTAGCGGGATAAATGAGCAGTTCTTC.

This chain uses TRBV5-1 with TRBJ2-7; D possibly uses TRBD1 or TRBD2 (6 bases each). CDR1 SGHRS and CDR2 YFSETQ come from the germline V gene. The V and J ends lost 4 bases and 6 bases respectively, with 20 bases between them. This CDR3 region has 15 residues. CDR3 protein: CASSPGAGDVGEQYF. The DNA for the CDR3 is TGCGCCAGCAGCCCGGGGGCAGGGGATGTCGGCGAGCAGTACTTC.

J is TRBJ1-6 and V is TRBV30; weak D call: TRBD1 (6 bases). Germline-derived CDR1 and CDR2 are GTSNPN and SVGIG (reference sequence). The CDR3 sequence is 13 residues long. V lost 3 bases, J lost 6 bases, and 9 bases lay in between. The CDR3 nucleotides are TGTGCCTGGAGGGGACAAATTAATTCACCCCTCCACTTT. Its protein is CAWRGQINSPLHF.

The chain has TRBV7-2 and TRBJ2-1; no firm D call. The CDR3 has 11 residues. Germline V gives CDR1 SGHTA, CDR2 FQGNSA. The germline V and J ends were trimmed by 2 bases and 6 bases, with 2 bases remaining between them. The CDR3, as DNA: TGTGCCAGCAGCTTACTCAATGAGCAGTTCTTC. Its translation is CASSLLNEQFF.

The chain couples TRBV30 to TRBJ2-4; 11 nucleotides agree with TRBD1. The V and J ends lost 4 bases and 6 bases, in that order; junction bases with no gene match: 2. The germline V gene has CDR1 GTSNPN and CDR2 SVGIG (reference sequence). CDR3 length equals 13 residues. As DNA, the CDR3 is TGTGCCTGGACTGGGACAGGGGGAAACATTCAGTACTTC. It yields the protein CAWTGTGGNIQYF.